Listed here are 27 T cell receptor beta chains from one sample, sequenced in a study of cytomegalovirus exposure and HLA in healthy donors. Researchers ran the PCR with 60 Vbeta and 13 Jbeta primers. Some clones are missing from TCRdb's copy, which holds only in-frame ones; the method was immunoSEQ multiplex PCR. The sample lists around 100,000 clones; about 76% were seen once. The material sequenced was PBMCs. The receptors here all came from a man between 25 and 39 years old in good health and CMV-seropositive.

The chain recombines TRBV27 with TRBJ1-1; no firm D call. This CDR3 comprises 13 residues. Germline CDR1 and CDR2: MNHEY and SMNVEV (reference sequence). V dropped 1 base and J dropped 7 bases, with 10 bases sitting between them. The CDR3 loop is CASSLFAGSEAFF. The CDR3 bases are TGTGCCAGCAGTTTATTTGCGGGGAGTGAAGCTTTCTTT.

The chain links TRBV5-4 to TRBJ1-2; 9 nucleotides line up with TRBD1. J gave up 8 bases and V 4 bases, and 15 bases lay outside the gene matches. This CDR3 is built from 16 residues. Germline loops: CDR1 SGHNT, CDR2 YYREEE (reference sequence). The CDR3 nucleotides are TGTGCCAGCAGCCCACCGGGACAGGGAGGGACAGGAGGCTACACCTTC. It translates to CASSPPGQGGTGGYTF.

The V call is TRBV28, the J call TRBJ1-5; D uncertain. V lost 7 bases and J lost 6, with 16 bases in between. The CDR3 extends over 14 amino acids. Germline V lookup: CDR1 MDHEN, CDR2 SYDVKM. CDR3 in amino acids: CASTQEGSGQPQHF. In DNA form, the CDR3 reads TGTGCCAGCACCCAGGAGGGATCCGGTCAGCCCCAGCATTTT.

This clone occurred a few times. The rearrangement links TRBV10-3 to TRBJ1-4; 10 nucleotides align to TRBD1. The CDR3 is made up of 13 amino acids. Germline V gives CDR1 ENHRY, CDR2 SYGVKD. Trimming at V came to 10 bases and at J to 7 bases, leaving 6 bases not matched to a gene. CDR3 sequence: CATGDRGGEKLFF. CDR3 sequence (DNA): TGTGCCACGGGGGACAGGGGAGGTGAAAAACTGTTTTTT.

The rearrangement joins TRBV2 to TRBJ1-1, with a weak D call TRBD1 (5 bases). The V end lost 6 bases, the J end lost 4 bases, and 15 bases lay between the germline ends. In germline, CDR1 is SNHLY, CDR2 FYNNEI. The CDR3 covers 14 residues. The CDR3 reads CASRTLQDGTEAFF. The CDR3, as DNA: TGTGCCAGCAGGACCCTACAGGATGGCACTGAAGCTTTCTTT.

This clone was counted between two and nine times. This chain links TRBV7-8 with TRBJ1-4; D not certain. Trimming took off 1 base at V and 4 bases at J, with 4 bases between the two ends. This CDR3 is built from 13 residues. Germline V lookup: CDR1 SGHVS, CDR2 FQNEAQ. The CDR3 sequence: CASSLGHNEKLFF. The DNA of the CDR3 is TGTGCCAGCAGCTTAGGGCATAATGAAAAACTGTTTTTT. The full variable domain, completed using reference TRBV7-8 and TRBJ1-4, is GAGVSQSPRYKVAKRGQDVALRCDPISGHVSLFWYQQALGQGPEFLTYFQNEAQLDKSGLPSDRFFAERPEGSVSTLKIQRTQQEDSAVYLCASSLGHNEKLFFGSGTQLSVL.

The V gene is TRBV28, the J gene TRBJ1-1; D possibly corresponds to TRBD1 (6 bases). Germline V gives CDR1 MDHEN, CDR2 SYDVKM. V gave up 7 bases and J gave up 2 bases, with 14 bases separating them. This CDR3 has 14 amino acids. The CDR3 loop is CASILSQGNTEAFF. Written as DNA, the CDR3 is TGTGCCAGCATTCTATCACAGGGTAACACTGAAGCTTTCTTT.

The rearrangement links TRBV5-1 to TRBJ1-4; D possibly corresponds to TRBD1 (6 bases). The CDR3 is made up of 15 amino acids. Looked up from germline, CDR1 is SGHRS and CDR2 is YFSETQ. V was trimmed by 0 bases and J by 4 bases, leaving 10 bases between them. The DNA for the CDR3 is TGCGCCAGCAGCTTGGCGACAGGATATAATGAAAAACTGTTTTTT. Its translation: CASSLATGYNEKLFF.

The chain recombines TRBV7-6 with TRBJ2-5, with unresolved D. CDR1 is SGHVS and CDR2 is FNYEAQ in the germline V gene. V lost 4 bases to trimming and J lost 4 bases, with 7 bases between them. The CDR3 is 12 amino acids. The DNA for the CDR3 is TGTGCCAGCAGCTCTCATAGAGAGACCCAGTACTTC. Protein product: CASSSHRETQYF.

The J gene is TRBJ1-1, the V gene TRBV5-8, with D maybe TRBD1 (5 bases). V lost 1 base, J lost 6 bases, and 16 bases lay in between. The CDR3 sequence is 15 residues long. Germline lookup yields CDR1 SGHTS and CDR2 YDEGEE. The CDR3 sequence: CASSLYVGGLPEAFF. The CDR3 DNA is TGTGCCAGCAGCTTGTACGTCGGGGGATTGCCTGAAGCTTTCTTT.

This clone came up a few times. This sequence joins TRBV5-1 and TRBJ2-1, with D hard to call. The CDR3 covers 14 residues. V dropped 1 base and J dropped 3 bases, with 8 bases sitting between them. Per the germline V gene, CDR1 is SGHRS and CDR2 is YFSETQ. In nucleotides, the CDR3 is TGCGCCAGCAGCTTGAAGTCCAGCTACAATGAGCAGTTCTTC. Its protein is CASSLKSSYNEQFF.

In this sample, this clone turned up a few times. The chain uses TRBV4-1 and TRBJ1-1; no reliable D call. Germline-derived CDR1 and CDR2 are MGHRA and YSYEKL. This CDR3 is built from 14 residues. V was clipped by 0 bases and J by 9 bases, with 14 bases between them. CDR3 DNA: TGCGCCAGCAGCCAAGAAGAGGCCCCGAGGCAAGCTTTCTTT. Amino acid sequence: CASSQEEAPRQAFF.

The chain links TRBV2 to TRBJ1-1; 7 bases align to TRBD1. Germline V gives CDR1 SNHLY, CDR2 FYNNEI. This CDR3 comprises 13 residues. The J segment lost 6 bases and the V segment lost 7 bases, leaving 8 bases of the junction unmatched. CDR3 sequence reads: CASIQGVWAEAFF. The CDR3, as DNA: TGTGCCAGCATTCAGGGGGTATGGGCTGAAGCTTTCTTT. Full variable domain (remainder filled in from reference TRBV2 and TRBJ1-1): EPEVTQTPSHQVTQMGQEVILRCVPISNHLYFYWYRQILGQKVEFLVSFYNNEISEKSEIFDDQFSVERPDGSNFTLKIRSTKLEDSAMYFCASIQGVWAEAFFGQGTRLTVV.

The rearrangement joins TRBV5-1 to TRBJ1-2; 10 nucleotides line up with TRBD1. With V trimmed by 5 bases and J by 8 bases, 9 bases remained unmatched. In germline, CDR1 is SGHRS, CDR2 YFSETQ. CDR3 length: 14 amino acids. DNA for the CDR3: TGCGCCAGCAGAACTCAAGGGACAGGGGAGGGCTACACCTTC. Protein sequence: CASRTQGTGEGYTF.

This chain connects TRBV30 to TRBJ1-6, with 7 bases aligning to TRBD1. Germline V gene data show CDR1 as GTSNPN and CDR2 as SVGIG (reference sequence). V lost 3 bases, J lost 4 bases, and 3 bases stayed unmatched. The CDR3 has 14 amino acids. CDR3 residues: CAWSTGDYNSPLHF. DNA for the CDR3: TGTGCCTGGAGCACAGGGGATTATAATTCACCCCTCCACTTT.

The V call is TRBV28, the J call TRBJ1-2, with D tentatively TRBD1 (5 bases). V lost 8 bases and J lost 5, with 12 bases in between. Germline-derived CDR1 and CDR2 are MDHEN and SYDVKM. This CDR3 has 12 residues. The CDR3 sequence: CASGQGSYGYTF. DNA for the CDR3: TGTGCCAGCGGGCAGGGAAGTTATGGCTACACCTTC.

The rearrangement uses TRBV27 and TRBJ1-4; tentative D call: TRBD1 (6 bases). The germline V and J ends were trimmed by 4 bases and 7 bases, with 13 bases remaining between them. This CDR3 has 14 amino acids. The germline V gene encodes CDR1 MNHEY and CDR2 SMNVEV (reference sequence). The CDR3, as DNA: TGTGCCAGCAGTTCCGGGACAATGACTGAAAAACTGTTTTTT. Translated: CASSSGTMTEKLFF. The full variable domain, in which reference TRBV27 and TRBJ1-4 provide the parts outside the CDR3, is EAQVTQNPRYLITVTGKKLTVTCSQNMNHEYMSWYRQDPGLGLRQIYYSMNVEVTDKGDVPEGYKVSRKEKRNFPLILESPSPNQTSLYFCASSSGTMTEKLFFGSGTQLSVL.

The V gene is TRBV5-1, the J gene TRBJ1-5, with D possibly matching TRBD1 (6 bases). The V and J ends lost 0 bases and 2 bases respectively, with 12 bases between them. CDR3 size: 16 residues. Germline CDR1 SGHRS, CDR2 YFSETQ. Here the CDR3 reads CASSLVAGGGNQPQHF. The CDR3 coding sequence is TGCGCCAGCAGCTTGGTAGCTGGGGGCGGCAATCAGCCCCAGCATTTT.

The chain recombines TRBV15 with TRBJ2-5, with D maybe TRBD2 (6 bases). V was cut by 1 base and J by 5 bases, with 11 bases left in between. CDR1 and CDR2 (germline): LNHNV, YYDKDF (reference sequence). This CDR3 comprises 14 residues. The CDR3, as DNA: TGTGCCACCAGCAGAGGGGAGGCGGGGGAGACCCAGTACTTC. Translating it yields CATSRGEAGETQYF.

The chain combines TRBV19 with TRBJ1-6; TRBD1 matches at 9 bases. There are 14 residues in the CDR3. The J segment lost 7 bases and the V segment lost 5 bases, leaving 3 bases of the junction unmatched. CDR1 and CDR2 (germline): LNHDA, SQIVND (reference sequence). The CDR3 spells CASSSGQGNSPLHF. The CDR3 region has the DNA TGTGCCAGTAGTTCCGGACAGGGGAATTCACCCCTCCACTTT.

In this sample, this clone turned up a few times. This chain joins TRBV10-3 and TRBJ1-3; the D gene is possibly TRBD1 (6 bases). Deletions cut 11 bases from V and 2 bases from J, with 16 bases between. The V gene's germline CDR1 is ENHRY and CDR2 SYGVKD. CDR3 length: 14 residues. The CDR3 nucleotides read TGTGCCGCCCACAGGGAAACGGCTGGAAACACCATATATTTT. It specifies CAAHRETAGNTIYF.

The V call is TRBV29-1, the J call TRBJ1-1; tentative D call: TRBD1 (5 bases). In germline, CDR1 is SQVTM, CDR2 ANQGSEA. The CDR3 totals 13 residues. Trimming removed 4 bases from V and 2 bases from J, with 11 bases in between. The CDR3, as DNA: TGCAGCGTTGGGGGCGGGGGAAACACTGAAGCTTTCTTT. This sequence encodes CSVGGGGNTEAFF.

The chain couples TRBV2 to TRBJ2-7; 9 bases fit TRBD1. J gave up 5 bases and V 1 base, and 15 bases lay outside the gene matches. The germline V gene encodes CDR1 SNHLY and CDR2 FYNNEI. The CDR3 length is 18 residues. CDR3 DNA: TGTGCCAGCAGTGAAGAGGCGGGCCACAGGGGGCTACCTAACGAGCAGTACTTC. It codes for CASSEEAGHRGLPNEQYF.

The V gene is TRBV11-2, the J gene TRBJ2-3; D uncertain. Germline values: CDR1 SGHAT, CDR2 FQNNGV. CDR3 size: 15 residues. Trimming pared 5 bases from V and 0 bases from J, leaving 12 bases between. CDR3 coding DNA: TGTGCCAGCAGCCCGAGAGGCACCAGCACAGATACGCAGTATTTT. Protein product: CASSPRGTSTDTQYF.

The chain employs TRBV7-8 and TRBJ2-1; 9 nucleotides align to TRBD2. V dropped 5 bases and J dropped 4; count of bases not matched to a gene: 12. Germline values: CDR1 SGHVS, CDR2 FQNEAQ. The CDR3 totals 17 residues. The CDR3, as DNA: TGTGCCAGCAGCCCAATGTCTCGCGGGGGGGCTTACAATGAGCAGTTCTTC. It is translated as CASSPMSRGGAYNEQFF. Based on the CDR3 plus reference TRBV7-8 and TRBJ2-1, the full variable domain is GAGVSQSPRYKVAKRGQDVALRCDPISGHVSLFWYQQALGQGPEFLTYFQNEAQLDKSGLPSDRFFAERPEGSVSTLKIQRTQQEDSAVYLCASSPMSRGGAYNEQFFGPGTRLTVL.

This clone was counted a few times. This chain connects TRBV6-5 to TRBJ1-4, with D possibly matching TRBD1 (6 bases). The CDR3 spans 14 residues. V gave up 6 bases and J gave up 2 bases, with 10 bases separating them. Germline CDR1 reads MNHEY; CDR2 reads SVGAGI. The CDR3 sequence is CASRAGATNEKLFF. CDR3 bases: TGTGCCAGCAGAGCAGGGGCCACTAATGAAAAACTGTTTTTT.

The chain employs TRBV28 and TRBJ2-1; 9 bases match TRBD2. With 3 bases clipped from V and 4 bases from J, the junction kept 10 bases outside the gene matches. Germline CDR1 reads MDHEN; CDR2 reads SYDVKM. The CDR3 is 17 amino acids. The DNA for the CDR3 is TGTGCCAGCAGTTTTAGGTTCCAGCGGGGGGCGTACAATGAGCAGTTCTTC. Its translation is CASSFRFQRGAYNEQFF.